This T cell receptor (beta chain) is from a study of regulatory T cells in long-lasting Graves disease. Library construction for TCR beta used iRepertoire HTBI primers and Arm-PCR of CDR3 regions. MiXCR, applied by TCRdb to the multiplex PCR reads, yields one record per CDR3 protein. The sample has around 250,000 distinct CDR3 sequences, 20% to 25% seen once. Notes on the study in general: Persistent disease exhibited a predilection for TRBV28, TRBJ1-2 and TRBJ2-5.

This clonotype was seen many times. The antigen remains undetermined. The V and J ends lost 6 bases and 4 bases respectively, with 9 bases between them. Germline V gives CDR1 ENHRY, CDR2 SYGVKD. The CDR3 is 12 amino acids. Time point here: newly diagnosed GD, antithyroid drugs for less than 3 months. From PBMCs, RNA was extracted and then used to make the TCR library. By American Thyroid Association guidelines, Graves' disease was diagnosed in the cohort. The receptor's source is a female donor with Graves disease. The chain carries TRBV10-3 and TRBJ2-5, with D perhaps matching TRBD2 (5 bases). The input for sequencing was peripheral blood mononuclear cells (PBMCs), taken at new diagnosis, from a patient treated with antithyroid drugs. In DNA form, the CDR3 reads TGTGCCATCAGCGGGATGGGAGAGACCCAGTACTTC. This sequence encodes CAISGMGETQYF.